This passage covers 9 T cell receptor beta chains from one sample sequenced in a study of CD8 T cells in Susac syndrome. It was with random hexamers that about 0.45 to 1 ug RNA was reverse transcribed. TCRdb called the immunoSEQ multiplex PCR reads again in MiXCR, with one record for every CDR3 protein. Of 170,000 or so distinct CDR3 sequences listed, roughly 95% are singletons. Material for sequencing was CD4+ T cells from PBMCs. All receptors come from a human donor with Susac syndrome.

The chain joins TRBV6-5 to TRBJ2-7, with 8 bases lining up with TRBD2. Trimming removed 5 bases from V and 4 bases from J; junction bases left unmatched: 4. The CDR3 totals 13 residues. The germline CDR1 and CDR2 sequences are MNHEY and SVGAGI. CDR3 sequence reads: CASSRASGYEQYF. The DNA for the CDR3 is TGTGCCAGCAGTAGGGCTAGCGGGTACGAGCAGTACTTC.

The chain links TRBV29-1 to TRBJ1-2; the match to TRBD1 covers 7 bases. The CDR3 has 14 amino acids. Losses at the gene ends were 5 bases for V and 4 bases for J; bases not matched to a gene: 10. In germline, CDR1 is SQVTM, CDR2 ANQGSEA. The CDR3 protein is CSVTETGYGYGYTF. In DNA, the CDR3 is TGCAGCGTTACCGAGACAGGGTACGGCTATGGCTACACCTTC.

V usage is TRBV7-2 and J usage is TRBJ2-1; 9 nucleotides line up with TRBD2. The CDR3 spans 14 residues. The V gene's germline CDR1 is SGHTA and CDR2 FQGNSA. V dropped 3 bases and J dropped 5; count of bases not matched to a gene: 2. The CDR3 bases are TGTGCCAGCAGCTTTAGCGGGAGAAACAATGAGCAGTTCTTC. Translated, it gives CASSFSGRNNEQFF.

The chain has TRBV18 and TRBJ2-5; D unresolved. CDR3 length: 12 amino acids. The germline V gene has CDR1 KGHSH and CDR2 LQKENI. With 3 bases removed from V and 4 bases from J, the gap between germline ends came to 6 bases. The CDR3 nucleotides read TGTGCCAGCTCACCGTCGGTAGAGACCCAGTACTTC. As protein: CASSPSVETQYF. The full variable domain, in which reference TRBV18 and TRBJ2-5 provide the parts outside the CDR3, is NAGVMQNPRHLVRRRGQEARLRCSPMKGHSHVYWYRQLPEEGLKFMVYLQKENIIDESGMPKERFSAEFPKEGPSILRIQQVVRGDSAAYFCASSPSVETQYFGPGTRLLVL.

The chain recombines TRBV20-1 with TRBJ2-1; 9 nucleotides agree with TRBD2. The length of the CDR3 is 16 residues. Trimming cost V 1 base and J 5 bases; bases outside gene matches: 9. CDR1 is DFQATT and CDR2 is SNEGSKA in the germline V gene (reference sequence). Here the CDR3 DNA reads TGCAGTGCTAGAGTCCTCTGGACTAGCGACGACAATGAGCAGTTCTTC. Translation: CSARVLWTSDDNEQFF.

In its sample, this clonotype was seen once. The J gene is TRBJ2-5, the V gene TRBV5-1; possibly TRBD1 for D (6 bases). The CDR3 consists of 15 residues. V was cut by 4 bases and J by 0 bases, with 13 bases left in between. Germline V CDR1 and CDR2: SGHRS, YFSETQ. CDR3 in amino acids: CASSPLPGDQETQYF. The CDR3 DNA reads as TGCGCCAGCAGCCCCCTACCAGGGGACCAAGAGACCCAGTACTTC.

The V gene is TRBV4-3, the J gene TRBJ2-1, with 7 bases identical to TRBD2. CDR3 length: 15 amino acids. V gave up 4 bases and J gave up 9 bases; unmatched junction bases: 12. The germline CDR1 and CDR2 sequences are LGHNA and YSLEER. The CDR3 DNA sequence: TGCGCCAGCAGCCTATGGGCGGGAGTAGAATCTGAGCAGTTCTTC. This sequence encodes CASSLWAGVESEQFF.

The rearrangement uses TRBV20-1 and TRBJ1-1, with TRBD1 as a possible D gene (6 bases). V was pared by 5 bases and J by 1 base, with 14 bases between. Germline V gene lookup returns CDR1 DFQATT and CDR2 SNEGSKA (reference sequence). This CDR3 spans 14 amino acids. CDR3 coding DNA: TGCAGTGCTCAGCCGGGACAAGCGAACACTGAAGCTTTCTTT. Translating it yields CSAQPGQANTEAFF.

The chain links TRBV29-1 to TRBJ2-1; D perhaps matches TRBD2 (6 bases). V shed 4 bases and J shed 4 bases, with 14 bases lying between them. CDR1 and CDR2 (germline): SQVTM, ANQGSEA. The CDR3 extends over 14 amino acids. CDR3 sequence: CSVAVVAGYNEQFF. The CDR3 DNA is TGCAGCGTTGCTGTGGTCGCGGGATACAATGAGCAGTTCTTC.